The 10 T cell receptor beta chains below were found in one sample sequenced in a study of blood T cell repertoires in COVID-19. The assay was immunoSEQ multiplex PCR, and TCRdb's table has in-frame clones only and misses some. This sample has some 100,000 clones, with roughly 90% found just once. The sample comprised peripheral blood. Receptor source: a woman between 65 and 79 years old with acute or convalescent COVID-19.

This clone was detected once. V gene TRBV9 combines with J gene TRBJ2-5, with D perhaps TRBD1 (6 bases). Trimming pared 0 bases from V and 3 bases from J, leaving 18 bases between. The CDR3 runs to 17 residues. Germline values: CDR1 SGDLS, CDR2 YYNGEE. CDR3 sequence: CASSVALSGHPKETQYF. In DNA, the CDR3 is TGTGCCAGCAGCGTAGCTTTATCGGGACACCCTAAAGAGACCCAGTACTTC.

This chain uses TRBV19 with TRBJ2-5; D is perhaps TRBD1 (5 bases). The CDR3 length is 15 residues. The ends were cut back, 0 bases at V and 2 bases at J, with 10 bases in the middle. CDR1 and CDR2 from the germline V gene are LNHDA and SQIVND (reference sequence). The CDR3 loop is CASSIDLDRQETQYF. CDR3 DNA: TGTGCCAGTAGTATAGATCTTGACAGACAAGAGACCCAGTACTTC.

J is TRBJ2-5 and V is TRBV18, with 8 bases matching TRBD1. Trimming removed 0 bases from V and 3 bases from J; junction bases left unmatched: 3. Germline values: CDR1 KGHSH, CDR2 LQKENI. The CDR3 extends over 15 amino acids. The CDR3 region is CASSPPGTGEETQYF. DNA of the CDR3: TGTGCCAGCTCACCACCAGGGACAGGTGAAGAGACCCAGTACTTC.

The V gene is TRBV6-5, the J gene TRBJ1-4; D is ambiguous. Germline V lookup: CDR1 MNHEY, CDR2 SVGAGI. Trimming took off 6 bases at V and 5 bases at J, with 16 bases between the two ends. The CDR3 consists of 15 residues. CDR3 region: CASRAAAGSNEKLFF. CDR3 sequence (DNA): TGTGCCAGCAGAGCCGCAGCGGGGTCGAATGAAAAACTGTTTTTT.

The chain joins TRBV5-1 to TRBJ2-7; D is undetermined. The CDR3 runs to 13 residues. V lost 6 bases to trimming and J lost 0 bases, with 10 bases between them. Germline V gene sequence: CDR1 SGHRS, CDR2 YFSETQ. CDR3 sequence: CASIDTSSYEQYF. The CDR3 DNA follows: TGCGCCAGCATTGACACCTCCTCCTACGAGCAGTACTTC.

This sequence joins TRBV2 and TRBJ2-3, with D possibly matching TRBD2 (7 bases). V was cut by 6 bases and J by 0 bases, with 13 bases left in between. This CDR3 contains 15 residues. Germline CDR1 reads SNHLY; CDR2 reads FYNNEI. CDR3 loop: CASRKAGTSTDTQYF. The CDR3 region has the DNA TGTGCCAGCAGAAAAGCGGGGACAAGCACAGATACGCAGTATTTT.

The chain is built from TRBV11-3 and TRBJ2-1, with a possible D match to TRBD2 (5 bases). This CDR3 contains 13 residues. Germline V gene data show CDR1 as SGHNT and CDR2 as YENEEA. The V gene lost 4 bases and the J gene lost 7 bases, with 11 bases spanning the gap. The DNA of the CDR3 is TGTGCCAGCAGCTGGACCTCGGGGAATGAGCAGTTCTTC. Translating it yields CASSWTSGNEQFF.

V usage is TRBV30 and J usage is TRBJ1-2; 11 bases are shared with TRBD1. V lost 1 base, J lost 2 bases, and 0 bases stayed unmatched. Germline V gene sequence: CDR1 GTSNPN, CDR2 SVGIG (reference sequence). This CDR3 region has 14 residues. The CDR3 loop is CAWSGTGGNYGYTF. CDR3 bases: TGTGCCTGGAGTGGGACAGGGGGCAACTATGGCTACACCTTC.

The CDR3 protein is CASSRDYSNQPQHF. CDR3 in DNA: TGTGCCAGCAGCCGAGATTATAGCAATCAGCCCCAGCATTTT. The chain carries TRBV28 and TRBJ1-5; no clear D. Germline V gives CDR1 MDHEN, CDR2 SYDVKM. Trimming stripped 6 bases from V and 0 bases from J, with 9 bases between. The CDR3 runs 14 residues.

The chain combines TRBV19 with TRBJ1-2; 7 bases are a match to TRBD1. Losses at the gene ends were 6 bases for V and 2 bases for J; bases not matched to a gene: 9. Germline assignment: CDR1 LNHDA and CDR2 SQIVND (reference sequence). This CDR3 spans 15 amino acids. The CDR3 spells CASRRRDRANYGYTF. DNA for the CDR3: TGTGCCAGTAGGAGAAGGGACAGAGCAAACTATGGCTACACCTTC.